These 9 T cell receptor beta chains share one sample of origin, sequenced in a study of blood T cell repertoires in COVID-19. Generated by immunoSEQ multiplex PCR, the TCRdb table keeps only in-frame clones and is missing some. The sample holds over 130,000 clones; about three quarters are singletons and the top ten take 3.5% to 5.5%. Sequences were obtained from peripheral blood. The receptors here all came from a woman of 80 years or more with active or convalescent COVID-19.

This rearrangement joins TRBV4-1 to TRBJ2-3; possible D gene TRBD1, 6 bases. V lost 0 bases, J lost 2 bases, and 18 bases lay in between. The length of the CDR3 is 18 residues. The germline V gene encodes CDR1 MGHRA and CDR2 YSYEKL. The DNA of the CDR3 is TGCGCCAGCAGCCAAGAAGTTAGAGGACAGAAATTCACAGATACGCAGTATTTT. Translated, it gives CASSQEVRGQKFTDTQYF.

The chain employs TRBV7-2 and TRBJ1-5; 10 nucleotides agree with TRBD1. Per the germline V gene, CDR1 is SGHTA and CDR2 is FQGNSA. With V trimmed by 5 bases and J by 5 bases, 9 bases remained unmatched. The CDR3 loop spans 16 amino acids. As DNA, the CDR3 is TGTGCCAGCAGCCACACTGACAGGGGGCCGGATCAGCCCCAGCATTTT. Translated: CASSHTDRGPDQPQHF.

The chain links TRBV3-1 (or the pseudogene TRBV3-2) to TRBJ1-2, with 10 bases matching TRBD1. The CDR3 extends over 15 amino acids. CDR1 is LGHDT and CDR2 is YNNKEL in the germline V gene (reference sequence). V lost 4 bases to trimming and J lost 6 bases; unmatched junction nucleotides: 8. Here the CDR3 reads CASSRGQGTSHGYTF. The CDR3 nucleotides read TGTGCCAGCAGCCGGGGACAGGGGACGTCCCATGGCTACACCTTC.

The chain couples TRBV5-1 to TRBJ1-4; D call uncertain. CDR1 is SGHRS and CDR2 is YFSETQ in the germline V gene. V was shortened by 3 bases and J by 6 bases, with 9 bases between the two germline ends. The CDR3 spans 13 residues. The CDR3: CASSYDIDEKLFF. CDR3 bases: TGCGCCAGCAGCTACGACATTGATGAAAAACTGTTTTTT.

The chain recombines TRBV2 with TRBJ2-3; 9 bases match TRBD2. The ends lost 8 bases at V and 6 bases at J; junction bases unmatched: 6. The V gene's germline CDR1 is SNHLY and CDR2 FYNNEI. The CDR3 extends over 13 amino acids. In DNA form, the CDR3 reads TGTGCCAGCTTGGGACTAGCTAGGGATACGCAGTATTTT. This gives the protein CASLGLARDTQYF.

The V and J genes are TRBV18 and TRBJ1-3, with no clear D. Trimming stripped 1 base from V and 0 bases from J, with 7 bases between. Germline CDR1 and CDR2: KGHSH and LQKENI. The CDR3 is 15 amino acids. The CDR3 spells CASSPLGSSGNTIYF. As DNA, the CDR3 is TGTGCCAGCTCACCACTGGGCAGCTCTGGAAACACCATATATTTT.

V usage is TRBV28 and J usage is TRBJ1-1; TRBD1 matches 9 bases. With V trimmed by 4 bases and J by 0 bases, 6 bases remained unmatched. The CDR3 is 16 residues long. Per germline, CDR1 MDHEN and CDR2 SYDVKM. The CDR3 here is CASSSGQGEMNTEAFF. The DNA of the CDR3 is TGTGCCAGCAGTTCGGGACAGGGTGAAATGAACACTGAAGCTTTCTTT.

The chain is built from TRBV11-1 and TRBJ1-1; 8 bases align to TRBD1. The length of the CDR3 is 13 residues. Per germline, CDR1 SGHAT and CDR2 FQDESV (reference sequence). The J segment lost 4 bases and the V segment lost 5 bases, leaving 3 bases of the junction unmatched. Here the CDR3 DNA reads TGTGCCAGCAGCCAGGGGGCCGGCACTGAAGCTTTCTTT. It translates to CASSQGAGTEAFF.

The chain links TRBV29-1 to TRBJ2-1, with D possibly TRBD1 on 5 matching bases. Germline lookup yields CDR1 SQVTM and CDR2 ANQGSEA. This CDR3 is 12 amino acids long. With 6 bases removed from V and 3 bases from J, the gap between germline ends came to 9 bases. This CDR3 is CSVQTDYNEQFF. In DNA, the CDR3 is TGCAGCGTCCAGACAGACTACAATGAGCAGTTCTTC.